This T cell receptor beta chain was found in a study of shared clonotypes between healthy human individuals. As for this clone: Its specificity is not known.

The germline gives CDR1 SGHNT, CDR2 YENEEA. This CDR3 spans 14 amino acids. The J segment lost 5 bases and the V segment lost 5 bases, leaving 4 bases of the junction unmatched. Some clones are missing from TCRdb's copy, which holds only in-frame ones; the method was immunoSEQ multiplex PCR. Among approximately 2,000,000 clones, 85% to 95% were seen once, and the ten largest hold around 1.8%. Naive CD8 populations comprised CD45RO-negative cells positively selected for CCR7, excluding terminally differentiated effector memory CD45RA+ cells. Study observations and caveats: What limited the represented genetic and exposure-history diversity was the small number of donors. Richness estimates generally favored naive over memory subsets. Incomplete sequencing of sorted subsets was indicated by rarefaction despite large depth. Around 5% was the fraction of naive CD4 clonotypes found shared across several donors.

The receptor was derived from a man between 18 and 29 years old in good health. Some clones in this sample may be carry-over from other donors' samples. Sample: naive CD8+ T cells from PBMCs. The chain has TRBV11-3 and TRBJ2-5; 11 bases line up with TRBD1. CDR3 nucleotide sequence: TGTGCCAGCAGCGGACAGGGGGCCGGGGAGACCCAGTACTTC. It is translated as CASSGQGAGETQYF.